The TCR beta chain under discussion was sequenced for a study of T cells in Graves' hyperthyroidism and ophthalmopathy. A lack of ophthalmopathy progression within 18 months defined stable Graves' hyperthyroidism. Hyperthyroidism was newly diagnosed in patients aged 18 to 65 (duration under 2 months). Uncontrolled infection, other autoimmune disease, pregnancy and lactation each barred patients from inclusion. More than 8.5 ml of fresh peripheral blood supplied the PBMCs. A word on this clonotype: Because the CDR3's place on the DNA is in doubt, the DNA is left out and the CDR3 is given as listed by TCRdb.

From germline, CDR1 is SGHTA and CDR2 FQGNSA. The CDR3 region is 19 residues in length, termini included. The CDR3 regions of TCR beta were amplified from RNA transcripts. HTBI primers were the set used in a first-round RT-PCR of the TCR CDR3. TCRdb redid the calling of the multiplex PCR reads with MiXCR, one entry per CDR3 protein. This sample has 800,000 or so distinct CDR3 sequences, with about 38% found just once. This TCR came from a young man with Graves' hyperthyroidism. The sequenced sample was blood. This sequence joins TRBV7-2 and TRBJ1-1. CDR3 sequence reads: CASSFYICSARSLTEEAFF.